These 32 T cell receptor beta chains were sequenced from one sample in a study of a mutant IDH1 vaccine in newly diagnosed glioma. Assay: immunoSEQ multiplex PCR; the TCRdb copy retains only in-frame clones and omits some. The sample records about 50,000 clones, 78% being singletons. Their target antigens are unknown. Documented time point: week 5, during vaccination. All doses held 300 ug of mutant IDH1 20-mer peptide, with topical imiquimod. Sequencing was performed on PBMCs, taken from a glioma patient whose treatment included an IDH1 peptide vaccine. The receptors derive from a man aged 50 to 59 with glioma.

CDR3 sequence (DNA): TGTGCCAGCTCTAGGTCCCAACGAGGGGACGAGCAGTACTTC. Translation: CASSRSQRGDEQYF. The chain carries TRBV6-5 and TRBJ2-5; D is perhaps TRBD1 or TRBD2 (5 bases each). Gene TRBJ2-7 matches the end of the DNA better, so the J call may be wrong. This CDR3 comprises 14 residues. CDR1 MNHEY and CDR2 SVGAGI come from the germline V gene.

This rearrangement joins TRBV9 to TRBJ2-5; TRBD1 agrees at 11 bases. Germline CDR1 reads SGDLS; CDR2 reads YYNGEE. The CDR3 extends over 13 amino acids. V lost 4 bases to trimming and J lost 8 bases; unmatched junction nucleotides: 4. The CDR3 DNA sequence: TGTGCCAGCAGCTCAGGGACAGGGGGAACCCAGTACTTC. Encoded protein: CASSSGTGGTQYF. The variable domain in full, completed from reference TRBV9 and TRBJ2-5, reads DSGVTQTPKHLITATGQRVTLRCSPRSGDLSVYWYQQSLDQGLQFLIQYYNGEERAKGNILERFSAQQFPDLHSELNLSSLELGDSALYFCASSSGTGGTQYFGPGTRLLVL.

This CDR3 reads CASSLRPGSKNIQYF. CDR3 DNA sequence: TGTGCCAGCAGTTTGCGACCCGGATCCAAAAACATTCAGTACTTC. This rearrangement joins TRBV7-2 to TRBJ2-4; D is unclear. V lost 6 bases, J lost 2 bases, and 14 bases lay in between. CDR3 length: 15 residues. CDR1 is SGHTA and CDR2 is FQGNSA in the germline V gene.

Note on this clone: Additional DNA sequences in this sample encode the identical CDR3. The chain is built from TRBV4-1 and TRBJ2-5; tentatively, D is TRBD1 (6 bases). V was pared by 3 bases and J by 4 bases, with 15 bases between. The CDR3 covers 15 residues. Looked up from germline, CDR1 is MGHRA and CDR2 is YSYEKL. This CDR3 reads CASSQGPRGGETQYF. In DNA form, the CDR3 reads TGCGCCAGCAGCCAGGGACCCCGAGGGGGAGAGACCCAGTACTTC.

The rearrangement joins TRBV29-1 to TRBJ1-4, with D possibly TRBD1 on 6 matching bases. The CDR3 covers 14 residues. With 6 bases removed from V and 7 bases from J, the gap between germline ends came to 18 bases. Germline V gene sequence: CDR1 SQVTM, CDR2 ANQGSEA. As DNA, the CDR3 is TGCAGCGTCAGGGGTGGAACCCATTCTGAAAAACTGTTTTTT. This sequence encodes CSVRGGTHSEKLFF.

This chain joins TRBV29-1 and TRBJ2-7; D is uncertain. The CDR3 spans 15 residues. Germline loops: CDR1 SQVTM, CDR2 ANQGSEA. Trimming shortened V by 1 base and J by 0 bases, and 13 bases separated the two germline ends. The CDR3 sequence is CSVEVAKASSYEQYF. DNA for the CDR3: TGCAGCGTTGAAGTCGCTAAGGCAAGCTCCTACGAGCAGTACTTC.

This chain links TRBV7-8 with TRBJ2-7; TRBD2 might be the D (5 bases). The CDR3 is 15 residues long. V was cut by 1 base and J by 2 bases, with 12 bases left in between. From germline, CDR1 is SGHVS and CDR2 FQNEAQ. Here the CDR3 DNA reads TGTGCCAGCAGCTTAGGGCAGAGCGGCCCCTACGAGCAGTACTTC. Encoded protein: CASSLGQSGPYEQYF.

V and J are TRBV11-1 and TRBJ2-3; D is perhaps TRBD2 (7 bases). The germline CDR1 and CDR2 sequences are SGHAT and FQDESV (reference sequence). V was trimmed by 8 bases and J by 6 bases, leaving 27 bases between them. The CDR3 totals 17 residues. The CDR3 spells CASRPRKVGGASDTQYF. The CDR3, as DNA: TGTGCCAGCCGCCCGAGGAAGGTAGGGGGGGCCTCGGATACGCAGTATTTT.

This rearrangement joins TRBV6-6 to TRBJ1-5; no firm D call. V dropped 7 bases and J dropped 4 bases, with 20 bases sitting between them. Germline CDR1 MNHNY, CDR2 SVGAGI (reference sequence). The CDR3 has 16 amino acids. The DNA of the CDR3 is TGTGCCAGCAATCCTTTACGGGGAACGGAGAATCAGCCCCAGCATTTT. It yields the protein CASNPLRGTENQPQHF.

The CDR3 loop is CAGKQALNTGELFF. DNA of the CDR3: TGTGCCGGGAAACAAGCCTTGAACACCGGGGAGCTGTTTTTT. The genes are TRBV7-2 and TRBJ2-2; D is uncertain. Germline CDR1 is SGHTA and CDR2 is FQGNSA. This CDR3 has 14 amino acids. Between the trimmed V and J ends, which lost 11 bases and 1 base, there was a span of 14 bases.

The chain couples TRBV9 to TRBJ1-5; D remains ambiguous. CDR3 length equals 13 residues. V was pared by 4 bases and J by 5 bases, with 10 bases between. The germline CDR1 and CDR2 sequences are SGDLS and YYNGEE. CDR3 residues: CASSPERDQPQHF. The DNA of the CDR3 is TGTGCCAGCAGCCCAGAGCGTGATCAGCCCCAGCATTTT.

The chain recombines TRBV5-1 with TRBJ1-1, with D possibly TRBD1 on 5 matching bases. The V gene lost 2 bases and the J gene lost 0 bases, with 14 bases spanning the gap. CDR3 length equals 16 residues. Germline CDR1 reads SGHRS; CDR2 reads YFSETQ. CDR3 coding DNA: TGCGCCAGCAGCTTATTCAGCAGGGCCCTGAACACTGAAGCTTTCTTT. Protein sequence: CASSLFSRALNTEAFF.

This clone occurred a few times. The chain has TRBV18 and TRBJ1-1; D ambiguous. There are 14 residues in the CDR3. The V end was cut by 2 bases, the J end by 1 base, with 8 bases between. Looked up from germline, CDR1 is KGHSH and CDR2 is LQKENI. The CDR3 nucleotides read TGTGCCAGCTCACCAGAGCTGGGGAACACTGAAGCTTTCTTT. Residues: CASSPELGNTEAFF.

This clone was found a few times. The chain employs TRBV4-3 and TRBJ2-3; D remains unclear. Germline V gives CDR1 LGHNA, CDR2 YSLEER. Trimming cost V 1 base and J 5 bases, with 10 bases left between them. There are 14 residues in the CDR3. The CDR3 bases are TGCGCCAGCAGCCAAGTAAGTCTGGAAGATACGCAGTATTTT. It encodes CASSQVSLEDTQYF.

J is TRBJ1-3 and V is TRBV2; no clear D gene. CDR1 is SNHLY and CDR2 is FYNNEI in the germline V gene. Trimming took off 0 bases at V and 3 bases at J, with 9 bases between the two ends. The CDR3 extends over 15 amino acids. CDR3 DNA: TGTGCCAGCAGTGAAGCTGGGTTTGGTGGAAACACCATATATTTT. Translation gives CASSEAGFGGNTIYF.

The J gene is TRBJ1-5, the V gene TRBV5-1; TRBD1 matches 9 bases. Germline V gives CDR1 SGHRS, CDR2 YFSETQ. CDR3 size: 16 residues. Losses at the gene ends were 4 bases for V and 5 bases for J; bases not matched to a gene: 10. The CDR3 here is CASSPGTGGGDQPQHF. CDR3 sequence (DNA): TGCGCCAGCAGCCCGGGAACAGGGGGCGGTGATCAGCCCCAGCATTTT.

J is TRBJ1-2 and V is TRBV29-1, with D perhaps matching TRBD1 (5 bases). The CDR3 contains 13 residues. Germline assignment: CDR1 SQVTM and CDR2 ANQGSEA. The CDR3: CSLFRAPDYGYTF. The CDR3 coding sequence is TGCAGTCTATTCAGGGCGCCTGACTATGGCTACACCTTC.

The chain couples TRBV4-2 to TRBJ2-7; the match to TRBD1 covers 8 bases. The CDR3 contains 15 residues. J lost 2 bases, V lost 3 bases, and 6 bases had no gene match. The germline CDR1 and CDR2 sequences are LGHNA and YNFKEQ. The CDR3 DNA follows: TGTGCCAGCAGCCAGGCCGGGACAGGAGCCTACGAGCAGTACTTC. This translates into CASSQAGTGAYEQYF.

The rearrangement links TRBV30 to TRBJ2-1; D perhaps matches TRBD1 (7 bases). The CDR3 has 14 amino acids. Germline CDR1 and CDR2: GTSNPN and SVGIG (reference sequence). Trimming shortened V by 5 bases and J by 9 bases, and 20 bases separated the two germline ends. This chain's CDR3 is CAWETRTGSVEQFF. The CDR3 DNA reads TGTGCCTGGGAGACTAGGACAGGTTCGGTTGAGCAGTTCTTC.

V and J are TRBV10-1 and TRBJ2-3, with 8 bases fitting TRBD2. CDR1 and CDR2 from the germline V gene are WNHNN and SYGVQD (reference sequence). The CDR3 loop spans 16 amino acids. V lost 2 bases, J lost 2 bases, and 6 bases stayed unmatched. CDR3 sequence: CASSETSGDFTDTQYF. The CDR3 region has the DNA TGCGCCAGCAGTGAGACTAGCGGCGATTTCACAGATACGCAGTATTTT.

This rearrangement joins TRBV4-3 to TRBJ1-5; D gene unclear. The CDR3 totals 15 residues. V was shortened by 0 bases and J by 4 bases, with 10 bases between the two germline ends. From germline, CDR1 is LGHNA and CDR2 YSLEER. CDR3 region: CASSQDAGTNQPQHF. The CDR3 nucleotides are TGCGCCAGCAGCCAAGATGCGGGAACGAATCAGCCCCAGCATTTT.

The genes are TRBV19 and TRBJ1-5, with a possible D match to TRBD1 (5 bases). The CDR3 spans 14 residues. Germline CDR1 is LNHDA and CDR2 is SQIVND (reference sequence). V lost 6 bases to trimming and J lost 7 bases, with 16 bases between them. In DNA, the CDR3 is TGTGCCAGTAGGGTCGGGGGAGGGGTCCAGCCCCAGCATTTT. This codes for CASRVGGGVQPQHF.

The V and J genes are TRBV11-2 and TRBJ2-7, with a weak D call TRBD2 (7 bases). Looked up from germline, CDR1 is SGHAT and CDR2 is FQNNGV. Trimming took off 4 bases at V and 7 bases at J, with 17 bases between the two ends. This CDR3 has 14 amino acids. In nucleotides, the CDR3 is TGTGCCAGCAGCTATTTCGGGGGGCAGGGGGAGCAGTACTTC. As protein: CASSYFGGQGEQYF.

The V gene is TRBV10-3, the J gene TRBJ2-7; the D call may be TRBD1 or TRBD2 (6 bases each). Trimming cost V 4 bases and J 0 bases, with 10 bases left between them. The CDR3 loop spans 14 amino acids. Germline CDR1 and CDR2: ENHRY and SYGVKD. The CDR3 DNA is TGTGCCATCAGTGGCGGGACATCCTCCTACGAGCAGTACTTC. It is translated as CAISGGTSSYEQYF.

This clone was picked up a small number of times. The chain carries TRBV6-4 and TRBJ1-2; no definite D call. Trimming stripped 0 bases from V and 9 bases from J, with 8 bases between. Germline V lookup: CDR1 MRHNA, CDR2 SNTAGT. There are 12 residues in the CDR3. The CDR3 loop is CASSDSGLRYTF. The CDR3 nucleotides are TGTGCCAGCAGTGACTCTGGGTTGCGCTACACCTTC.

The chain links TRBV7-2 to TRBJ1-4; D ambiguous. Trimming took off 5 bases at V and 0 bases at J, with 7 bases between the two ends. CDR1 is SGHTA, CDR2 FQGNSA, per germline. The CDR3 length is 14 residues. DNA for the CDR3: TGTGCCAGCAGCCCCAGAGCAACTAATGAAAAACTGTTTTTT. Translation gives CASSPRATNEKLFF.

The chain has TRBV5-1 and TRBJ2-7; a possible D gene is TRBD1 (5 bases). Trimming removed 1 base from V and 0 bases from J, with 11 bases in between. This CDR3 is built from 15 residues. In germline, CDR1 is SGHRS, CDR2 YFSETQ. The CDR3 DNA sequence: TGCGCCAGCAGCTTGAATCAGGGCCGCTCCTACGAGCAGTACTTC. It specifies CASSLNQGRSYEQYF. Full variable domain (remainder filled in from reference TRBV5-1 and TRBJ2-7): KAGVTQTPRYLIKTRGQQVTLSCSPISGHRSVSWYQQTPGQGLQFLFEYFSETQRNKGNFPGRFSGRQFSNSRSEMNVSTLELGDSALYLCASSLNQGRSYEQYFGPGTRLTVT.

DNA of the CDR3: TGTGCCAGCAGTTACTCGATGCGGGGAACTGAAGCTTTCTTT. Translating it yields CASSYSMRGTEAFF. The gene calls are TRBV6-5 and TRBJ1-1; D is unclear. This CDR3 comprises 14 residues. Germline CDR1 and CDR2: MNHEY and SVGAGI. The V end was cut by 0 bases, the J end by 5 bases, with 10 bases between.

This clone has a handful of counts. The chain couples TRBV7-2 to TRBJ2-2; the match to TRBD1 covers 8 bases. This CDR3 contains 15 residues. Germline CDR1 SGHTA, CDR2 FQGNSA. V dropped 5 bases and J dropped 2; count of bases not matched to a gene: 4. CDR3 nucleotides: TGTGCCAGCAGCGGACAGGGTTCTAACACCGGGGAGCTGTTTTTT. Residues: CASSGQGSNTGELFF. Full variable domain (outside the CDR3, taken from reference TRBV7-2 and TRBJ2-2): GAGVSQSPSNKVTEKGKDVELRCDPISGHTALYWYRQSLGQGLEFLIYFQGNSAPDKSGLPSDRFSAERTGGSVSTLTIQRTQQEDSAVYLCASSGQGSNTGELFFGEGSRLTVL.

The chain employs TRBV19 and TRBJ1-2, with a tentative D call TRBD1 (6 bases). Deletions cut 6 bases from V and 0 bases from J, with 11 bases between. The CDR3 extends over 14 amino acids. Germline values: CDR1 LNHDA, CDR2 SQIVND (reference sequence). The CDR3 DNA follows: TGTGCCAGTAGCAGGGGAAATTCTAACTATGGCTACACCTTC. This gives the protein CASSRGNSNYGYTF.

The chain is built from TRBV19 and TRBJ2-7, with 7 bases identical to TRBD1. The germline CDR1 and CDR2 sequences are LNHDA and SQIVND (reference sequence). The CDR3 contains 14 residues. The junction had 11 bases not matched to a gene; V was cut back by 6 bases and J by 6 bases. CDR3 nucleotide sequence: TGTGCCAGTAGCCCGGTTGAGAGGGGGCCCGAGCAGTACTTC. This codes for CASSPVERGPEQYF.

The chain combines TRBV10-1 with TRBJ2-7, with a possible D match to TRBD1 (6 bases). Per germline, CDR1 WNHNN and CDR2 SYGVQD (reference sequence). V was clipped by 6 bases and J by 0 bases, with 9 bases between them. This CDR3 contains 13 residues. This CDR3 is CASSQTGSYEQYF. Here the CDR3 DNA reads TGCGCCAGCAGCCAGACAGGCTCCTACGAGCAGTACTTC.